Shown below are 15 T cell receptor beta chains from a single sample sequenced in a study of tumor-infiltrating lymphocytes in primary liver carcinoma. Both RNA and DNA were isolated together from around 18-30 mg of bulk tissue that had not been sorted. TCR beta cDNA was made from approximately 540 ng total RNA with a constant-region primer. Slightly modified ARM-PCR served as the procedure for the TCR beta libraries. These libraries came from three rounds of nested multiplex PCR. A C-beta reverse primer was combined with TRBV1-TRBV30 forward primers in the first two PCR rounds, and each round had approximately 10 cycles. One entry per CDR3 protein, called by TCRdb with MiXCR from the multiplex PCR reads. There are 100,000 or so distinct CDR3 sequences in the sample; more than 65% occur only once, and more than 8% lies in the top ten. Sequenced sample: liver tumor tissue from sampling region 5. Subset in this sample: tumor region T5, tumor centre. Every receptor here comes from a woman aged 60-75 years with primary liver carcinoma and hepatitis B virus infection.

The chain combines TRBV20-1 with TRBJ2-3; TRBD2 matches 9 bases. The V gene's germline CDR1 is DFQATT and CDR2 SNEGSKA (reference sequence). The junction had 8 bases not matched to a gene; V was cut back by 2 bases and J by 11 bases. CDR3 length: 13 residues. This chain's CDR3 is CSARLAGIAVQYF. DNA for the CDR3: TGCAGTGCTAGACTAGCGGGAATAGCGGTGCAGTATTTT.

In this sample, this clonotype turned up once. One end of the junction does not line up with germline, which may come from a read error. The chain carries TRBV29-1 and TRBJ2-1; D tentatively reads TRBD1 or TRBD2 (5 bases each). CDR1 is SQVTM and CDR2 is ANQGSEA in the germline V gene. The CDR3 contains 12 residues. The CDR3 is CNVGGALGEQFF. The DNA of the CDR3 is TGCAACGTTGGTGGGGCACTAGGTGAGCAGTTCTTC.

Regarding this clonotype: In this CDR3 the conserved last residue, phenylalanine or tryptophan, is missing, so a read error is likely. This CDR3 is CASSILATANYGYTS. DNA for the CDR3: TGTGCCAGCAGTATTCTTGCGACGGCGAACTATGGCTACACCTCC. The V and J genes are TRBV28 and TRBJ1-2; no reliable D call. The V end lost 5 bases, the J end lost 2 bases, and 15 bases lay between the germline ends. Germline V CDR1 and CDR2: MDHEN, SYDVKM. This CDR3 has 15 amino acids.

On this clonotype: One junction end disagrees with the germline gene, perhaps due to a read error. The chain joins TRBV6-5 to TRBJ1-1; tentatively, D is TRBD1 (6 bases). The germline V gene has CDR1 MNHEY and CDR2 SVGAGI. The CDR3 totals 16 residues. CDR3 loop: CASSPTWRGGGTKAFF. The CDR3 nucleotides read TGTGCCAGCAGCCCAACCTGGAGGGGTGGGGGCACTAAAGCTTTCTTT.

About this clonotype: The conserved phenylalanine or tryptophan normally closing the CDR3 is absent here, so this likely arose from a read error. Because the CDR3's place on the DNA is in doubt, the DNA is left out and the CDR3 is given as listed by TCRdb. CDR3 amino acids: CASSLQRTGKTNEKPFL. The V and J genes are TRBV11-2 and TRBJ1-4; TRBD1, the table's D call, lacks a check against the DNA. The CDR3 length is 17 residues, termini included. Germline CDR1 SGHAT, CDR2 FQNNGV.

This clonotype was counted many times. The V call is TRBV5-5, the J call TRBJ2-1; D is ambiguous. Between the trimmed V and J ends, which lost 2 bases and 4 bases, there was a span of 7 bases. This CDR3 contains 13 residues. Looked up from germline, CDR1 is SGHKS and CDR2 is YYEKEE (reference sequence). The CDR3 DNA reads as TGTGCCAGCAGCTTTTACGTATACAATGAGCAGTTCTTC. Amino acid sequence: CASSFYVYNEQFF.

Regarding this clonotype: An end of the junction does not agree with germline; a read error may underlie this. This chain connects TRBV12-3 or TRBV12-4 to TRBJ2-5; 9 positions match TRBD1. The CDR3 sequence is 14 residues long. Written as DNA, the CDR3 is TGTACCAGCAGTGCCACAGGGGGCACGGAAACCCAGTACTTC. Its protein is CTSSATGGTETQYF.

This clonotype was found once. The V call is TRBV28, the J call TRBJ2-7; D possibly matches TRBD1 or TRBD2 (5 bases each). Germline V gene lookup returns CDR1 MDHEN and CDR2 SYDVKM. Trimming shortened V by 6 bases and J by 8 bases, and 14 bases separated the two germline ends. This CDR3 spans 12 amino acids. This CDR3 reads CASRVTGTQQYF. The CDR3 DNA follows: TGTGCCAGCAGGGTGACCGGGACCCAGCAGTACTTC.

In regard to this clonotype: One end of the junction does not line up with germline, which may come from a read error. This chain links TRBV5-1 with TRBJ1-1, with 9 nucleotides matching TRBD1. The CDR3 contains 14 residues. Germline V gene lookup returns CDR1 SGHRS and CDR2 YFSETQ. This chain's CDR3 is CASSSGQGYTEALF. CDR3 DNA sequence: TGCGCCAGCAGCTCGGGACAGGGATACACTGAAGCTTTATTT.

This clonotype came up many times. CDR3 in DNA: TGCAGCGTTGCACGGGAACCTCTATACAATGAGCAGTTCTTC. Translation: CSVAREPLYNEQFF. This chain uses TRBV29-1 with TRBJ2-1, with D possibly TRBD2 on 5 matching bases. Germline values: CDR1 SQVTM, CDR2 ANQGSEA. Deletions cut 4 bases from V and 4 bases from J, with 14 bases between. The CDR3 is 14 amino acids.

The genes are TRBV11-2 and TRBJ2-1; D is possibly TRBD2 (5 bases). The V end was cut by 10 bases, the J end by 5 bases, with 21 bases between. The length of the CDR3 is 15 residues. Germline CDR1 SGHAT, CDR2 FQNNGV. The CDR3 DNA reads TGTGCCAACAGTTGGGCTAGCTGGTTTAACAATGAGCAGTTCTTC. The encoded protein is CANSWASWFNNEQFF.

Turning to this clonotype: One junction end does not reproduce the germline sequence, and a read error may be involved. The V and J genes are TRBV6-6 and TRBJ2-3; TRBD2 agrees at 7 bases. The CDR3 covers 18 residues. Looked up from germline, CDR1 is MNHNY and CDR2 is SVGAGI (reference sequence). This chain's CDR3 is CATSYSRGSSRGTDTQYF. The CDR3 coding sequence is TGTGCCACCAGTTACTCGCGCGGGAGTTCCAGAGGCACAGATACGCAGTATTTT.

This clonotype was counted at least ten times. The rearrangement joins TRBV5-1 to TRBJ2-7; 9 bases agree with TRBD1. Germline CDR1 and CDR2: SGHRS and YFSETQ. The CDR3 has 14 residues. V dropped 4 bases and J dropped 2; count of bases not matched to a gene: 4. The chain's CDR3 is CASSIGTGTYEQYF. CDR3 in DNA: TGCGCCAGCAGCATCGGGACAGGGACCTACGAGCAGTACTTC. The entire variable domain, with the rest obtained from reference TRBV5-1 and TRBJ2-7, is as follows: KAGVTQTPRYLIKTRGQQVTLSCSPISGHRSVSWYQQTPGQGLQFLFEYFSETQRNKGNFPGRFSGRQFSNSRSEMNVSTLELGDSALYLCASSIGTGTYEQYFGPGTRLTVT.

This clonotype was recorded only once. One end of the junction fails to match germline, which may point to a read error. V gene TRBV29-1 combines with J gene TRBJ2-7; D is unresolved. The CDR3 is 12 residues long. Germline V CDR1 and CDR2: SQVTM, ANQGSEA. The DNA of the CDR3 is TGCTGCGTTGCGTCATGGTCCTACGAGCAGTACTTC. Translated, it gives CCVASWSYEQYF.

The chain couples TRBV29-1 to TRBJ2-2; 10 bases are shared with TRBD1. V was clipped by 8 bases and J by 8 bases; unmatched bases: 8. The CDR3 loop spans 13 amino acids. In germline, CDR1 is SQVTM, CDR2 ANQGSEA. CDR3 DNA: TGCAGCTCTCGGACAGGGGGGACTGGGGAGCTGTTTTTT. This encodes CSSRTGGTGELFF.